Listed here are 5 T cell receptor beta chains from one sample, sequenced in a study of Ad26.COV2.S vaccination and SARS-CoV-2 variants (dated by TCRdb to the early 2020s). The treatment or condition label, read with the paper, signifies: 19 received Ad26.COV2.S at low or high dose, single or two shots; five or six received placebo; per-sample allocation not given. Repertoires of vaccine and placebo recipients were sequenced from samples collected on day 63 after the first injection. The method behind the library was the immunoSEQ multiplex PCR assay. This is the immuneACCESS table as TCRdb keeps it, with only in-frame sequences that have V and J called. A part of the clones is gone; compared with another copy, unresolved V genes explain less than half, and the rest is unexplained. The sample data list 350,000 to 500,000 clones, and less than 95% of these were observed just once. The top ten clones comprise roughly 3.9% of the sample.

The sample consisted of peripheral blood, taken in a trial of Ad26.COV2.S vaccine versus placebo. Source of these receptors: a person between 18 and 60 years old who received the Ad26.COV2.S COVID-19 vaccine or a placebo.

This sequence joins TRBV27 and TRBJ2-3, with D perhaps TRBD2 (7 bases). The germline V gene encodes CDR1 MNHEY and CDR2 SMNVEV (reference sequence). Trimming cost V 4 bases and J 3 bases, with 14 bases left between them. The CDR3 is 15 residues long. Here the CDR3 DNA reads TGTGCCAGCAGTTCCCCGAGCGGGACAACAGATACGCAGTATTTT. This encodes CASSSPSGTTDTQYF.

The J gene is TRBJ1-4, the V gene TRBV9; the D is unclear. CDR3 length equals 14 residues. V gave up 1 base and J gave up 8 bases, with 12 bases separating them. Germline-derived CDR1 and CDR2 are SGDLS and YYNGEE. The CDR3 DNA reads TGTGCCAGCAGCGTATCTCGGGTGGGCGAAAAACTGTTTTTT. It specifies CASSVSRVGEKLFF.

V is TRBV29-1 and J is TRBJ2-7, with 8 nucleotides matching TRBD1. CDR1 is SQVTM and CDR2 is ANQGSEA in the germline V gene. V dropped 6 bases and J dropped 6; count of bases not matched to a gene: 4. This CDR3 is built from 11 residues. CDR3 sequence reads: CSVGTGAEQYF. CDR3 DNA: TGCAGCGTGGGGACAGGCGCCGAGCAGTACTTC.

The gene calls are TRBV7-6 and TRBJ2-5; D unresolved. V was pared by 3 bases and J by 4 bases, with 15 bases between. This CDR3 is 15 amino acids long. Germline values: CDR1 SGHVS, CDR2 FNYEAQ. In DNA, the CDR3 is TGTGCCAGCAGCTTGGGTGTGGGGATGGGAGAGACCCAGTACTTC. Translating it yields CASSLGVGMGETQYF.

Written as DNA, the CDR3 is TGTGCCAGCAGCTTAGTCCTAGGGGGTACGCAGTATTTT. It codes for CASSLVLGGTQYF. This rearrangement joins TRBV7-9 to TRBJ2-3; D is possibly TRBD1 (6 bases). Per germline, CDR1 SEHNR and CDR2 FQNEAQ (reference sequence). Deletions cut 1 base from V and 8 bases from J, with 10 bases between. This CDR3 has 13 amino acids.